What follows describes a single TCR beta chain. These data originate in a study of blood T cell repertoires in COVID-19. Across the whole study: Acute and convalescent COVID-19 samples came from the United States, Italy and Spain. From T cells, B-cell-depleted T cells, or PBMCs came the material, which was cDNA or gDNA.

With 4 bases clipped from V and 2 bases from J, the junction kept 17 bases outside the gene matches. Per the germline V gene, CDR1 is SGDLS and CDR2 is YYNGEE. The CDR3 has 19 amino acids. Which cohort a participant joined came from the clinical history participants gave. Produced via immunoSEQ multiplex PCR; TCRdb's table is partial and in-frame only. The sample holds 150,000 to 200,000 clones, approximately 80% seen once. Specimen: PBMCs or T cells enriched from blood (not recorded which). This chain connects TRBV9 to TRBJ2-1; 8 positions match TRBD2. The receptor was derived from a woman aged 55-69 years who had recovered from COVID-19. The CDR3 sequence: CASSNRRGSGKVAYNEQFF. CDR3 nucleotides: TGTGCCAGCAGCAACCGTAGAGGTAGCGGGAAAGTGGCCTACAATGAGCAGTTCTTC.